The 29 T cell receptor beta chains in this list originate from one sample, sequenced in a study of blood T cell repertoires in COVID-19. Repertoires were generated with immunoSEQ multiplex PCR, while TCRdb's copy carries only in-frame clones and drops some. This table has under 90,000 clones, about 73% appearing once. Sequenced sample: peripheral blood. These TCRs come from a man between 50 and 59 years old with active or convalescent COVID-19.

In nucleotides, the CDR3 is TGTGCCAGCAGTGGGTCGGGTCGAGGGAGCTTCGAGCAGTACTTC. Its translation is CASSGSGRGSFEQYF. The chain couples TRBV2 to TRBJ2-7; TRBD2 might be the D (5 bases). The length of the CDR3 is 15 residues. Germline CDR1 SNHLY, CDR2 FYNNEI. V lost 4 bases and J 6 bases, leaving 19 bases between the germline ends.

The gene calls are TRBV6-1 and TRBJ2-5, with 7 bases lining up with TRBD1. Germline V lookup: CDR1 MNHNS, CDR2 SASEGT. The CDR3 totals 15 residues. Trimming at V came to 2 bases and at J to 2 bases, leaving 5 bases not matched to a gene. DNA of the CDR3: TGTGCCAGCAGTGAACGGGGACAGACGCAAGAGACCCAGTACTTC. Residues: CASSERGQTQETQYF.

The chain employs TRBV9 and TRBJ2-4; D perhaps matches TRBD1 (5 bases). The ends were cut back, 3 bases at V and 9 bases at J, with 16 bases in the middle. From germline, CDR1 is SGDLS and CDR2 YYNGEE. CDR3 size: 14 residues. CDR3 loop: CASSAYDSPSIQYF. CDR3 nucleotide sequence: TGTGCCAGCAGCGCCTACGACAGCCCGAGCATTCAGTACTTC. The full variable domain, in which reference TRBV9 and TRBJ2-4 provide the parts outside the CDR3, is DSGVTQTPKHLITATGQRVTLRCSPRSGDLSVYWYQQSLDQGLQFLIQYYNGEERAKGNILERFSAQQFPDLHSELNLSSLELGDSALYFCASSAYDSPSIQYFGAGTRLSVL.

In its sample, this clone was seen a few times. This chain joins TRBV4-1 and TRBJ2-7, with 7 bases that match TRBD1. This CDR3 has 18 residues. Germline CDR1 reads MGHRA; CDR2 reads YSYEKL. J was trimmed by 0 bases and V by 1 base; bases with no gene match: 12. The CDR3 bases are TGCGCCAGCAGCCAAGTATTACCGGGACAGTCGAGCTCCTACGAGCAGTACTTC. Protein sequence: CASSQVLPGQSSSYEQYF.

This clone has a handful of counts. The chain recombines TRBV19 with TRBJ1-2; 9 positions agree with TRBD1. This CDR3 region has 13 residues. The V and J ends lost 5 bases and 8 bases, in that order; junction bases with no gene match: 6. CDR1 is LNHDA and CDR2 is SQIVND in the germline V gene (reference sequence). In nucleotides, the CDR3 is TGTGCCAGTAGTGAACAGGGGGCAGAGGGCTACACCTTC. Protein: CASSEQGAEGYTF. The complete variable domain, with remaining parts taken from reference TRBV19 and TRBJ1-2, reads DGGITQSPKYLFRKEGQNVTLSCEQNLNHDAMYWYRQDPGQGLRLIYYSQIVNDFQKGDIAEGYSVSREKKESFPLTVTSAQKNPTAFYLCASSEQGAEGYTFGSGTRLTVV.

The chain carries TRBV9 and TRBJ2-2, with 8 bases fitting TRBD2. Germline values: CDR1 SGDLS, CDR2 YYNGEE. The CDR3 has 16 amino acids. The V segment lost 5 bases and the J segment 5 bases; nucleotides outside the gene matches: 11. The CDR3 sequence: CASRAAGGSGTGELFF. CDR3 DNA sequence: TGTGCCAGCAGGGCCGCGGGGGGATCGGGGACCGGGGAGCTGTTTTTT. Together with reference TRBV9 and TRBJ2-2, the CDR3 gives the full variable domain: DSGVTQTPKHLITATGQRVTLRCSPRSGDLSVYWYQQSLDQGLQFLIQYYNGEERAKGNILERFSAQQFPDLHSELNLSSLELGDSALYFCASRAAGGSGTGELFFGEGSRLTVL.

The chain is built from TRBV20-1 and TRBJ2-5; 7 bases align to TRBD2. The germline V gene encodes CDR1 DFQATT and CDR2 SNEGSKA (reference sequence). The trim removed 3 bases at V and 4 bases at J, leaving 11 bases unmatched. The CDR3 consists of 15 residues. In nucleotides, the CDR3 is TGCAGTGCTAGTCTGGACCCGCGGGGGTCAGAGACCCAGTACTTC. Amino acid sequence: CSASLDPRGSETQYF.

The chain recombines TRBV7-9 with TRBJ2-7; maybe TRBD2 (5 bases). V was clipped by 6 bases and J by 0 bases, with 15 bases between them. The CDR3 length is 15 residues. Germline CDR1 reads SEHNR; CDR2 reads FQNEAQ (reference sequence). DNA for the CDR3: TGTGCCAGCAGTTCTGAGGCAGGAGGCTCCTACGAGCAGTACTTC. Amino acids: CASSSEAGGSYEQYF.

The table lists this clone with a count of one. This chain connects TRBV7-3 to TRBJ2-7; 9 nucleotides match TRBD2. The CDR3 is made up of 14 amino acids. V lost 5 bases, J lost 6 bases, and 8 bases stayed unmatched. Germline V gene data show CDR1 as SGHTA and CDR2 as FQGTGA. The CDR3 DNA sequence: TGTGCCAGCAGCCAAGGGGCTAGCGGGGCCGAGCAGTACTTC. Translation: CASSQGASGAEQYF. Complete variable domain (other parts from reference TRBV7-3 and TRBJ2-7): GAGVSQTPSNKVTEKGKYVELRCDPISGHTALYWYRQSLGQGPEFLIYFQGTGAADDSGLPNDRFFAVRPEGSVSTLKIQRTERGDSAVYLCASSQGASGAEQYFGPGTRLTVT.

This rearrangement joins TRBV19 to TRBJ2-3; D ambiguous. The germline CDR1 and CDR2 sequences are LNHDA and SQIVND (reference sequence). This CDR3 spans 12 amino acids. Trimming took off 8 bases at V and 4 bases at J, with 10 bases between the two ends. Written as DNA, the CDR3 is TGTGCCAGTTCCCCTTTCCCAGATACGCAGTATTTT. This gives the protein CASSPFPDTQYF.

V usage is TRBV5-1 and J usage is TRBJ1-1; 7 nucleotides agree with TRBD1. This CDR3 is built from 17 residues. V lost 4 bases and J lost 1; bases outside the gene matches: 13. Germline-derived CDR1 and CDR2 are SGHRS and YFSETQ. The CDR3 sequence: CASSREGAPGRNTEAFF. The CDR3 DNA follows: TGCGCCAGCAGCCGGGAGGGGGCGCCGGGGCGGAACACTGAAGCTTTCTTT. The whole variable domain, filled in from reference TRBV5-1 and TRBJ1-1, reads KAGVTQTPRYLIKTRGQQVTLSCSPISGHRSVSWYQQTPGQGLQFLFEYFSETQRNKGNFPGRFSGRQFSNSRSEMNVSTLELGDSALYLCASSREGAPGRNTEAFFGQGTRLTVV.

This rearrangement joins TRBV19 to TRBJ1-1, with D maybe TRBD1 (6 bases). The length of the CDR3 is 11 residues. The V gene's germline CDR1 is LNHDA and CDR2 SQIVND (reference sequence). The V end was cut by 6 bases, the J end by 4 bases, with 6 bases between. CDR3 in amino acids: CASSRGTEAFF. The DNA of the CDR3 is TGTGCCAGTAGCAGGGGCACTGAAGCTTTCTTT.

This clone has only one observation. J is TRBJ2-5 and V is TRBV18; 8 positions match TRBD2. There are 15 residues in the CDR3. V shed 2 bases, J shed 1 base, and the junction held 3 bases outside the gene matches. Germline V gene sequence: CDR1 KGHSH, CDR2 LQKENI. CDR3: CASSPVAGGQETQYF. The CDR3 DNA is TGTGCCAGCTCACCAGTTGCGGGGGGCCAAGAGACCCAGTACTTC.

This sequence joins TRBV24-1 and TRBJ2-5; 7 bases are a match to TRBD1. V was pared by 3 bases and J by 2 bases, with 8 bases of the junction left unmatched. Germline V CDR1 and CDR2: KGHDR, SFDVKD. This CDR3 is 16 amino acids long. CDR3 bases: TGTGCCACCAGTGATCCAACGACAGGGTTTCAAGAGACCCAGTACTTC. Residues: CATSDPTTGFQETQYF.

The rearrangement links TRBV11-1 to TRBJ2-1; 8 nucleotides match TRBD1. CDR1 is SGHAT, CDR2 FQDESV, per germline (reference sequence). V was clipped by 5 bases and J by 6 bases; unmatched bases: 12. The CDR3 is 16 amino acids. Written as DNA, the CDR3 is TGTGCCAGCAGCCAATTTGGGGACAGGACTCTCAATGAGCAGTTCTTC. Amino acid sequence: CASSQFGDRTLNEQFF.

This clone was seen just once. CDR3 loop: CAWSEGFGNTIYF. The DNA for the CDR3 is TGTGCCTGGAGTGAGGGGTTCGGAAACACCATATATTTT. This chain connects TRBV30 to TRBJ1-3, with D maybe TRBD1 (5 bases). Trimming cost V 1 base and J 4 bases, with 8 bases left between them. Per the germline V gene, CDR1 is GTSNPN and CDR2 is SVGIG (reference sequence). The CDR3 sequence is 13 residues long.

The V and J genes are TRBV12-5 and TRBJ1-5, with a tentative D call TRBD1 (5 bases). Trimming shortened V by 7 bases and J by 4 bases, and 17 bases separated the two germline ends. Germline V lookup: CDR1 LGHNT, CDR2 FRNRAP. The CDR3 length is 15 residues. The CDR3 here is CASVPTIGGNQPQHF. Written as DNA, the CDR3 is TGTGCTAGTGTTCCGACAATTGGGGGGAATCAGCCCCAGCATTTT. The variable domain in full, completed from reference TRBV12-5 and TRBJ1-5, reads DARVTQTPRHKVTEMGQEVTMRCQPILGHNTVFWYRQTMMQGLELLAYFRNRAPLDDSGMPKDRFSAEMPDATLATLKIQPSEPRDSAVYFCASVPTIGGNQPQHFGDGTRLSIL.

The chain uses TRBV27 and TRBJ1-5; tentatively, D is TRBD1 (6 bases). This CDR3 comprises 16 residues. Germline loops: CDR1 MNHEY, CDR2 SMNVEV (reference sequence). The V and J ends lost 5 bases and 0 bases respectively, with 14 bases between them. This CDR3 reads CASSPSQGHSNQPQHF. The CDR3, as DNA: TGTGCCAGCAGTCCGTCTCAGGGACATAGCAATCAGCCCCAGCATTTT.

A few counts support this clone. The V call is TRBV7-6, the J call TRBJ1-5, with D hard to call. Germline V gives CDR1 SGHVS, CDR2 FNYEAQ. The CDR3 length is 13 residues. V lost 5 bases, J lost 7 bases, and 12 bases lay in between. CDR3 amino acids: CASSPDRLQPQHF. DNA for the CDR3: TGTGCCAGCAGCCCGGACCGACTACAGCCCCAGCATTTT.

V and J are TRBV5-8 and TRBJ2-4, with 7 bases identical to TRBD1. CDR3 length: 15 amino acids. J was trimmed by 6 bases and V by 0 bases; bases with no gene match: 6. Germline values: CDR1 SGHTS, CDR2 YDEGEE. The CDR3 DNA reads TGTGCCAGCAGCTTGGAATGGGCAGGGGGAAACATTCAGTACTTC. This gives the protein CASSLEWAGGNIQYF.

The rearrangement joins TRBV20-1 to TRBJ2-1, with D maybe TRBD2 (6 bases). This CDR3 has 11 residues. With 7 bases removed from V and 5 bases from J, the gap between germline ends came to 9 bases. Looked up from germline, CDR1 is DFQATT and CDR2 is SNEGSKA (reference sequence). The CDR3 is CSVVADNEQFF. Written as DNA, the CDR3 is TGCAGTGTGGTAGCGGACAATGAGCAGTTCTTC.

This chain uses TRBV10-3 with TRBJ1-5; D may be TRBD1 (6 bases). With 7 bases removed from V and 2 bases from J, the gap between germline ends came to 12 bases. The germline CDR1 and CDR2 sequences are ENHRY and SYGVKD. This CDR3 region has 14 residues. The CDR3 DNA reads TGTGCCATCAACGAGGGGGTGGGCAATCAGCCCCAGCATTTT. Amino acids: CAINEGVGNQPQHF.

This clone was seen only once. The chain couples TRBV5-1 to TRBJ2-7; no firm D call. Trimming removed 7 bases from V and 0 bases from J, with 8 bases in between. Germline CDR1 reads SGHRS; CDR2 reads YFSETQ. The CDR3 length is 12 residues. CDR3 residues: CASHESSYEQYF. The CDR3 bases are TGCGCCAGCCATGAGAGCTCCTACGAGCAGTACTTC. The full variable domain, completed using reference TRBV5-1 and TRBJ2-7, is KAGVTQTPRYLIKTRGQQVTLSCSPISGHRSVSWYQQTPGQGLQFLFEYFSETQRNKGNFPGRFSGRQFSNSRSEMNVSTLELGDSALYLCASHESSYEQYFGPGTRLTVT.

This clone turned up a few times. The V gene is TRBV4-3, the J gene TRBJ1-2; TRBD1 is a possible D gene (5 bases). The CDR3 is 16 residues long. Trimming removed 0 bases from V and 5 bases from J, with 16 bases in between. Germline loops: CDR1 LGHNA, CDR2 YSLEER. CDR3 loop: CASSQDWRGDRYGYTF. Here the CDR3 DNA reads TGCGCCAGCAGCCAAGATTGGAGGGGAGACAGATATGGCTACACCTTC.

The chain couples TRBV5-1 to TRBJ2-7; 10 nucleotides line up with TRBD1. V gave up 4 bases and J gave up 5 bases; unmatched junction bases: 9. CDR1 and CDR2 from the germline V gene are SGHRS and YFSETQ. The CDR3 spans 15 residues. In DNA form, the CDR3 reads TGCGCCAGCAGCATGGGGGGACAGGGGACCGACGAGCAGTACTTC. It specifies CASSMGGQGTDEQYF. Based on the CDR3 plus reference TRBV5-1 and TRBJ2-7, the full variable domain is KAGVTQTPRYLIKTRGQQVTLSCSPISGHRSVSWYQQTPGQGLQFLFEYFSETQRNKGNFPGRFSGRQFSNSRSEMNVSTLELGDSALYLCASSMGGQGTDEQYFGPGTRLTVT.

This clone occurred once. The rearrangement links TRBV4-1 to TRBJ1-1, with a weak D call TRBD1 (6 bases). V shed 0 bases and J shed 0 bases, with 11 bases lying between them. The length of the CDR3 is 16 residues. The germline V gene encodes CDR1 MGHRA and CDR2 YSYEKL. CDR3 DNA: TGCGCCAGCAGCCAAGATCAAAGGGGGATGAACACTGAAGCTTTCTTT. It encodes CASSQDQRGMNTEAFF.

This clone has more than one count but fewer than ten. CDR3 region: CATSDSQGARRYF. The CDR3 DNA reads TGTGCCACCAGTGACAGCCAGGGGGCGCGTCGGTATTTT. The chain combines TRBV24-1 with TRBJ2-3; TRBD1 matches 8 bases. V was clipped by 4 bases and J by 14 bases; unmatched bases: 10. The CDR3 length is 13 residues. Germline lookup yields CDR1 KGHDR and CDR2 SFDVKD.

The chain joins TRBV3-1 (or the pseudogene TRBV3-2) to TRBJ1-5, with D perhaps matching TRBD1 (5 bases). The CDR3 is 17 residues long. Germline CDR1 LGHDT, CDR2 YNNKEL (reference sequence). V was shortened by 1 base and J by 1 base, with 14 bases between the two germline ends. The CDR3 reads CASSQGAIRGSNQPQHF. The CDR3 bases are TGTGCCAGCAGCCAAGGAGCTATTAGGGGCAGCAATCAGCCCCAGCATTTT.

The CDR3 DNA sequence: TGTGCCAGCAGCTCATCGTCCGGAGACGAGCAGTACTTC. Its translation is CASSSSSGDEQYF. The rearrangement links TRBV7-9 to TRBJ2-7, with D uncertain. Germline V gives CDR1 SEHNR, CDR2 FQNEAQ (reference sequence). The CDR3 consists of 13 residues. The ends were cut back, 4 bases at V and 5 bases at J, with 12 bases in the middle.